A single sample gave rise to the 12 T cell receptor beta chains below, sequenced in a study of regulatory T cells in long-lasting Graves disease. Arm-PCR with iRepertoire HTBI primers amplified the CDR3 regions for these TCR beta libraries. TCRdb reprocessed the multiplex PCR reads via MiXCR and lists one record per CDR3 protein. Of 240,000 or so distinct CDR3 sequences listed, around 20% are singletons. The time point denotes: newly diagnosed GD, antithyroid drugs for less than 3 months. PBMCs provided the RNA from which the TCR library was made. Sequencing was performed on peripheral blood mononuclear cells (PBMCs), taken at new diagnosis, from a patient treated with antithyroid drugs. The receptor set was obtained from a female donor with Graves disease.

This clonotype was observed many times. The chain has TRBV7-2 and TRBJ2-1; TRBD1 aligns across 7 bases. The CDR3 covers 14 residues. V gave up 4 bases and J gave up 8 bases; unmatched junction bases: 8. Germline assignment: CDR1 SGHTA and CDR2 FQGNSA. The DNA for the CDR3 is TGTGCCAGCAGCTCCAAACAGGGGAAGGATGAGCAGTTCTTC. Its protein is CASSSKQGKDEQFF. Filled out from reference TRBV7-2 and TRBJ2-1, the complete variable domain reads GAGVSQSPSNKVTEKGKDVELRCDPISGHTALYWYRQSLGQGLEFLIYFQGNSAPDKSGLPSDRFSAERTGGSVSTLTIQRTQQEDSAVYLCASSSKQGKDEQFFGPGTRLTVL.

On this clonotype: The likely explanation is a read error, given a far larger clone one base away. CDR3 DNA sequence: TGTGCCAGCAGCTTTAGATACAAGGGTGACACTGAAGCTTTCTTT. Amino acids: CASSFRYKGDTEAFF. V is TRBV11-2 and J is TRBJ1-1; D gene ambiguous. The V and J ends lost 3 bases and 3 bases respectively, with 14 bases between them. The V gene's germline CDR1 is SGHAT and CDR2 FQNNGV. The CDR3 length is 15 residues.

DNA for the CDR3: TGTGCCAGCAGCCAACCCGGCAGGGGGACAGCCCCTAACAATGAGCAGTTCTTC. Translation gives CASSQPGRGTAPNNEQFF. The rearrangement uses TRBV3-1 and TRBJ2-1; TRBD1 aligns across 7 bases. CDR1 LGHDT and CDR2 YNNKEL come from the germline V gene (reference sequence). The CDR3 totals 18 residues. Losses at the gene ends were 2 bases for V and 5 bases for J; bases not matched to a gene: 15.

This clonotype was counted between two and nine times. The V call is TRBV6-2 or TRBV6-3, the J call TRBJ1-1; TRBD1 might be the D (5 bases). Germline loops: CDR1 MNHEY, CDR2 SVGEGT. Trimming took 7 bases from V and 11 from J, leaving 14 bases between them. The CDR3 runs to 11 residues. Written as DNA, the CDR3 is TGTGCCAGCAATGACGTTGGGGCCGCTTTCTTT. Protein product: CASNDVGAAFF.

This clonotype was detected ten times or more. The chain employs TRBV7-9 and TRBJ2-4, with TRBD2 identical over 8 bases. Germline loops: CDR1 SEHNR, CDR2 FQNEAQ (reference sequence). With V trimmed by 2 bases and J by 2 bases, 8 bases remained unmatched. The CDR3 spans 17 residues. CDR3 nucleotide sequence: TGTGCCAGCAGCTTAACAGTAACTAGCGGAACCAAAAACATTCAGTACTTC. It codes for CASSLTVTSGTKNIQYF.

This clonotype was recorded many times. With only one base between it and a far larger clone, this is likely a read error. J is TRBJ2-3 and V is TRBV7-2; a possible D gene is TRBD2 (6 bases). CDR3 size: 15 residues. CDR1 is SGHTA, CDR2 FQGNSA, per germline. Trimming removed 0 bases from V and 3 bases from J, with 10 bases in between. The CDR3 loop reads CASSLAGRMTDTQYF. The CDR3 nucleotides read TGTGCCAGCAGCTTAGCGGGGAGGATGACAGATACGCAGTATTTT.

This clonotype was recorded many times. The CDR3 sequence is CASSSLGTGGEQYF. The CDR3 nucleotides are TGTGCCAGCAGTTCATTGGGGACAGGGGGCGAGCAGTACTTC. The V call is TRBV27, the J call TRBJ2-7, with 11 nucleotides matching TRBD1. This CDR3 is built from 14 residues. The V and J ends lost 4 bases and 6 bases, in that order; junction bases with no gene match: 5. Per germline, CDR1 MNHEY and CDR2 SMNVEV (reference sequence).

The genes are TRBV7-3 and TRBJ2-3, with D possibly being TRBD2 (5 bases). Trimming cost V 6 bases and J 4 bases, with 14 bases left between them. The CDR3 covers 14 residues. The germline gives CDR1 SGHTA, CDR2 FQGTGA. This CDR3 is CASSRPRSADTQYF. DNA of the CDR3: TGTGCCAGCAGTCGACCTCGTAGCGCAGATACGCAGTATTTT.

This clonotype was recorded at least ten times. The chain couples TRBV11-2 to TRBJ1-2; D perhaps matches TRBD1 (6 bases). The CDR3 contains 14 residues. Trimming stripped 5 bases from V and 0 bases from J, with 10 bases between. The germline V gene has CDR1 SGHAT and CDR2 FQNNGV. The CDR3 region is CASSQGLANYGYTF. The CDR3 DNA follows: TGTGCCAGCAGCCAGGGGCTCGCTAACTATGGCTACACCTTC.

Comments on this clonotype: One base away lies a much larger clone, so this may be a sequencing read error. The chain combines TRBV7-3 with TRBJ2-1; D is possibly TRBD1 (5 bases). The CDR3 length is 12 residues. Deletions cut 7 bases from V and 12 bases from J, with 16 bases between. In germline, CDR1 is SGHTA, CDR2 FQGTGA. CDR3 coding DNA: TGTGCCAGCACTCAGGGTCAGGGTGGGCAGTTCTTC. As protein: CASTQGQGGQFF.

This clonotype was observed many times. The chain joins TRBV12-3 or TRBV12-4 to TRBJ2-5, with unresolved D. Deletions cut 6 bases from V and 5 bases from J, with 7 bases between. This CDR3 comprises 11 residues. The CDR3 nucleotides are TGTGCCAGCAGGGGCTATGAGACCCAGTACTTC. This gives the protein CASRGYETQYF.

In its sample, this clonotype was seen many times. This chain joins TRBV12-3 or TRBV12-4 and TRBJ2-3, with 7 bases fitting TRBD1. The trim removed 6 bases at V and 1 base at J, leaving 4 bases unmatched. This CDR3 spans 14 amino acids. The CDR3 reads CASRAGTGTDTQYF. CDR3 coding DNA: TGTGCCAGCAGAGCCGGGACAGGCACAGATACGCAGTATTTT.